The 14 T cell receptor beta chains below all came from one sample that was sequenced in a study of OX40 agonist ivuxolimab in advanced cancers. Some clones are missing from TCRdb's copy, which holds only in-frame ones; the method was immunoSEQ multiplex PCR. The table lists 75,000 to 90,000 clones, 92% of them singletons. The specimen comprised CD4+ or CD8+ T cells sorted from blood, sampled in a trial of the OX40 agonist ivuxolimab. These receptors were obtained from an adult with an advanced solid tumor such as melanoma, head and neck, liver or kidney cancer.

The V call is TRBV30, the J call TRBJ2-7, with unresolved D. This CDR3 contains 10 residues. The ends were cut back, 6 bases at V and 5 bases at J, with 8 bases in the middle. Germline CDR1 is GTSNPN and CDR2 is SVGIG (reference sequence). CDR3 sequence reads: CACRWDEQYF. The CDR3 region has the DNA TGTGCCTGCAGGTGGGACGAGCAGTACTTC.

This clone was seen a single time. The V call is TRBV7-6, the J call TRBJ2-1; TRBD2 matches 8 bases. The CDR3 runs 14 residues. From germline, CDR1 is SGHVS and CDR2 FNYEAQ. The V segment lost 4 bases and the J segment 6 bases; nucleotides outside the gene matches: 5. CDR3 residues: CASSSTSAGNEQFF. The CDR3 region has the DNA TGTGCCAGCAGCTCGACTAGCGCCGGCAATGAGCAGTTCTTC.

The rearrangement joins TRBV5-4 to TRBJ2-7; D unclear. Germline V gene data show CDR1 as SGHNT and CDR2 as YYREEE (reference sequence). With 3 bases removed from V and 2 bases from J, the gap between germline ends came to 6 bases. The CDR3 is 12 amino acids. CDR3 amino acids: CASSSTTYEQYF. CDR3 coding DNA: TGTGCCAGCAGCTCCACGACCTACGAGCAGTACTTC.

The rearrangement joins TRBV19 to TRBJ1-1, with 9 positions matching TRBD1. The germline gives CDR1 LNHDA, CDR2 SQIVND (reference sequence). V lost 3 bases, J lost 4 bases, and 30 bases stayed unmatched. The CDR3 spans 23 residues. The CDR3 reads CASSIRPGTGSLKLGTSLTEAFF. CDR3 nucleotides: TGTGCCAGTAGTATCCGTCCCGGGACAGGGTCCCTAAAGCTCGGCACAAGCCTCACTGAAGCTTTCTTT.

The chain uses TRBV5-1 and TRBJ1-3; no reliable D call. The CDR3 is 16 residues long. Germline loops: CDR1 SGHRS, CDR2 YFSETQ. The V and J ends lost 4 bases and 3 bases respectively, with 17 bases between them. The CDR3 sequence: CASSSGPQRSGNTIYF. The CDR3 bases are TGCGCCAGCAGCAGTGGACCCCAAAGAAGTGGAAACACCATATATTTT.

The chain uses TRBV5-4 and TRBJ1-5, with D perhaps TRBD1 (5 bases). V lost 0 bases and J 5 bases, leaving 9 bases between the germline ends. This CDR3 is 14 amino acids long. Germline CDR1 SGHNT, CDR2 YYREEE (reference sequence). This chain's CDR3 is CASSLAGAHQPQHF. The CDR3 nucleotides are TGTGCCAGCAGCTTGGCCGGGGCCCATCAGCCCCAGCATTTT.

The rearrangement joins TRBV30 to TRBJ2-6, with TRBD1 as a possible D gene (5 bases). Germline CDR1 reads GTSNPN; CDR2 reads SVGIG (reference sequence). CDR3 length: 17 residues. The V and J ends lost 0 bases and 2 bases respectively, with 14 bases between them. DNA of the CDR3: TGTGCCTGGAGTGTGTTCGGGCAGGGCGCTGGGGCCAACGTCCTGACTTTC. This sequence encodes CAWSVFGQGAGANVLTF.

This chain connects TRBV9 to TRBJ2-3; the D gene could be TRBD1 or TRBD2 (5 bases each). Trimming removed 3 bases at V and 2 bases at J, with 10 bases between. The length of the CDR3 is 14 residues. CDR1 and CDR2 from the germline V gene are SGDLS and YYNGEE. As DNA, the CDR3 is TGTGCCAGCAGCGGGGGGTACTTCACAGATACGCAGTATTTT. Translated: CASSGGYFTDTQYF.

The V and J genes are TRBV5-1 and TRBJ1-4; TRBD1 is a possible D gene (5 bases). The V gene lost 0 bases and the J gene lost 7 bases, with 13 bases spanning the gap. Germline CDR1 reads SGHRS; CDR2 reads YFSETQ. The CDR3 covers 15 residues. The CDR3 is CASSLGGARSEKLFF. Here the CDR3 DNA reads TGCGCCAGCAGCTTGGGTGGGGCTAGGAGTGAAAAACTGTTTTTT.

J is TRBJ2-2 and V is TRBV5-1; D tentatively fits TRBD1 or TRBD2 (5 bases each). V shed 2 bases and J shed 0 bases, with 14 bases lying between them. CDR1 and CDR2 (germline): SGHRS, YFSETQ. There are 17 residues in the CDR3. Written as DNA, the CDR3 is TGCGCCAGCAGCTTCTCCCCGAGGGGTACGAACACCGGGGAGCTGTTTTTT. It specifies CASSFSPRGTNTGELFF. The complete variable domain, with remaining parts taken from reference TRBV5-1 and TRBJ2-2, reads KAGVTQTPRYLIKTRGQQVTLSCSPISGHRSVSWYQQTPGQGLQFLFEYFSETQRNKGNFPGRFSGRQFSNSRSEMNVSTLELGDSALYLCASSFSPRGTNTGELFFGEGSRLTVL.

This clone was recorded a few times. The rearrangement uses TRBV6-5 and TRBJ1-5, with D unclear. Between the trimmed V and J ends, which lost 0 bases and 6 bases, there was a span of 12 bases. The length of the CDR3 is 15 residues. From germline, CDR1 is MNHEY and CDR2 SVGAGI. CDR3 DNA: TGTGCCAGCAGTTACTCGGGCGGGGTAGGTCAGCCCCAGCATTTT. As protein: CASSYSGGVGQPQHF.

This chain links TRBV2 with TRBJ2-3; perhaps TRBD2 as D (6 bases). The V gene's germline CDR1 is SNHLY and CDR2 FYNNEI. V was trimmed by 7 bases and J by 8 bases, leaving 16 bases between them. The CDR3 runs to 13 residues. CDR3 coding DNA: TGTGCCAGCATCGGGACCGCCGGGAGTACGCAGTATTTT. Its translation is CASIGTAGSTQYF.

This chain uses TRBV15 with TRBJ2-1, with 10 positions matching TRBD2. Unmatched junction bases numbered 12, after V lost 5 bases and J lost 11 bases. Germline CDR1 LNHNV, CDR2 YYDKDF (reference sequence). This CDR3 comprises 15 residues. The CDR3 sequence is CATSLRLAGVEKQFF. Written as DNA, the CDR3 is TGTGCCACCAGCCTTCGACTAGCGGGTGTCGAGAAGCAGTTCTTC.

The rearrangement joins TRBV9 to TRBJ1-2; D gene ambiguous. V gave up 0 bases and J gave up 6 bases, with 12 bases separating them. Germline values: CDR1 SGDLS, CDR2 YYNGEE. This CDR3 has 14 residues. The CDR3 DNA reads TGTGCCAGCAGCGTAGTATGGCAGGCCGATGGCTACACCTTC. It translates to CASSVVWQADGYTF.